Listed here are 10 T cell receptor beta chains from one sample, sequenced in a study of T cell repertoires in cytomegalovirus infection. TCRdb redid the calling of the reads with MiXCR, one entry per CDR3 protein. The sample has about 740,000 distinct CDR3 sequences, around a third seen once. These receptors have no identified antigens. The input for sequencing was cultured PBMCs, taken from culture after CMV antigen stimulation. These receptor sequences come from a human donor in good health (CMV status not recorded). Some clones in this sample may be carry-over from other donors' samples.

This clonotype was counted at least ten times. The chain is built from TRBV7-8 and TRBJ2-1; weak D call: TRBD2 (5 bases). Germline V gene sequence: CDR1 SGHVS, CDR2 FQNEAQ. The CDR3 loop spans 15 amino acids. V lost 1 base, J lost 3 bases, and 10 bases lay in between. In nucleotides, the CDR3 is TGTGCCAGCAGCTTAGGAGCGGCCCGCTACAATGAGCAGTTCTTC. Translation gives CASSLGAARYNEQFF. Complete variable domain (other parts from reference TRBV7-8 and TRBJ2-1): GAGVSQSPRYKVAKRGQDVALRCDPISGHVSLFWYQQALGQGPEFLTYFQNEAQLDKSGLPSDRFFAERPEGSVSTLKIQRTQQEDSAVYLCASSLGAARYNEQFFGPGTRLTVL.

The V gene is TRBV19, the J gene TRBJ2-5, with 9 bases aligning to TRBD2. CDR3 size: 14 residues. Germline-derived CDR1 and CDR2 are LNHDA and SQIVND (reference sequence). The ends lost 4 bases at V and 5 bases at J; junction bases unmatched: 5. The CDR3: CASSSGRGTETQYF. DNA of the CDR3: TGTGCCAGTAGTAGCGGGAGGGGGACGGAGACCCAGTACTTC.

The rearrangement uses TRBV20-1 and TRBJ2-7; no reliable D call. The CDR3 runs 12 residues. Trimming left V 1 base short and J 2 bases short, with 6 bases between. Germline values: CDR1 DFQATT, CDR2 SNEGSKA (reference sequence). CDR3 sequence reads: CSARVVTYEQYF. DNA of the CDR3: TGCAGTGCTAGAGTAGTCACCTACGAGCAGTACTTC.

This clonotype appeared a single time. The chain combines TRBV20-1 with TRBJ1-3; D not resolved. This CDR3 is built from 13 residues. The germline CDR1 and CDR2 sequences are DFQATT and SNEGSKA (reference sequence). V dropped 0 bases and J dropped 4 bases, with 7 bases sitting between them. CDR3: CSARDEGGNTIYF. CDR3 coding DNA: TGCAGTGCTAGAGATGAAGGGGGAAACACCATATATTTT.

This clonotype was counted a few times. Here the CDR3 DNA reads TGCAGTGCTAGAGATTGGGGTAGGGGAACTGAAGCTTTCTTT. Protein product: CSARDWGRGTEAFF. V usage is TRBV20-1 and J usage is TRBJ1-1; D is possibly TRBD1 (5 bases). The CDR3 length is 14 residues. V lost 0 bases and J 5 bases, leaving 13 bases between the germline ends. In germline, CDR1 is DFQATT, CDR2 SNEGSKA (reference sequence).

The rearrangement joins TRBV7-2 to TRBJ2-1, with no clear D. Trimming took 2 bases from V and 4 from J, leaving 9 bases between them. Germline V lookup: CDR1 SGHTA, CDR2 FQGNSA. The CDR3 consists of 14 residues. The CDR3 reads CASSLTAGYNEQFF. CDR3 nucleotides: TGTGCCAGCAGCTTAACCGCAGGTTACAATGAGCAGTTCTTC.

This chain connects TRBV6-8 to TRBJ2-1; D gene unclear. Germline V gives CDR1 MNHGY, CDR2 SAAAGT. The CDR3 has 13 amino acids. Deletions cut 0 bases from V and 9 bases from J, with 9 bases between. The CDR3 loop is CASSYSNPGEQFF. The CDR3 DNA reads as TGTGCCAGCAGTTACTCCAACCCGGGTGAGCAGTTCTTC.

This clonotype turned up a few times. The CDR3 sequence is CASSQGMASGISPLHF. The CDR3 nucleotides are TGCGCCAGCAGCCAAGGGATGGCCAGTGGGATTTCACCCCTCCACTTT. The chain has TRBV4-1 and TRBJ1-6; D gene uncertain. V was pared by 1 base and J by 9 bases, with 16 bases between. Germline loops: CDR1 MGHRA, CDR2 YSYEKL. The CDR3 contains 16 residues.

The chain employs TRBV20-1 and TRBJ2-7; 8 bases line up with TRBD2. Germline V gene sequence: CDR1 DFQATT, CDR2 SNEGSKA (reference sequence). The CDR3 loop spans 13 amino acids. The V segment lost 6 bases and the J segment 4 bases; nucleotides outside the gene matches: 8. The DNA for the CDR3 is TGCAGTGCCGCGAGCGGGAGCGGTTACGAGCAGTACTTC. Its translation: CSAASGSGYEQYF.

This clonotype has only a few counts. The chain uses TRBV7-2 and TRBJ2-7; D ambiguous. V lost 2 bases and J lost 0, with 11 bases in between. CDR1 is SGHTA, CDR2 FQGNSA, per germline. The CDR3 has 15 residues. This chain's CDR3 is CASSLPGRTSYEQYF. As DNA, the CDR3 is TGTGCCAGCAGCTTACCTGGACGCACCTCCTACGAGCAGTACTTC.